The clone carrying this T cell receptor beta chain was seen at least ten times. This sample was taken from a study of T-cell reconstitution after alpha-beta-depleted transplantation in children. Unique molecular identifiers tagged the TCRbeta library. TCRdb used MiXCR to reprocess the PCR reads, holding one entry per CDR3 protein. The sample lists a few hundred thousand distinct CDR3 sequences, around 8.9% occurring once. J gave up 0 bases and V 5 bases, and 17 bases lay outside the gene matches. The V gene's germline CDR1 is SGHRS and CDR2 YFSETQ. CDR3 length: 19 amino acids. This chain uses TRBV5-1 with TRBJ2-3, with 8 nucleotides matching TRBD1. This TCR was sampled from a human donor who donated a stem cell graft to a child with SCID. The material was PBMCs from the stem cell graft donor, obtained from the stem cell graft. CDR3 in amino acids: CASRTTQQGARSSTDTQYF. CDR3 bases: TGCGCCAGCAGGACGACCCAGCAGGGGGCGCGCTCAAGCACAGATACGCAGTATTTT.